This is a list of T cell receptor beta chains from one sample in a study of shared clonotypes between healthy human individuals. Assay: immunoSEQ multiplex PCR; the TCRdb copy retains only in-frame clones and omits some. The table lists around 1.6 million clones, around 98% of them singletons, with 0.4% to 0.55% in the top ten. Sample: naive CD4+ T cells sorted from blood. All receptors derive from a man aged 25-45 years in good health. CDR3s include the opening cysteine and the closing phenylalanine or tryptophan. D genes are given only for firm matches.

cdr3_aa: CSVELGAGTEAFF
cdr3_nt: TGCAGCGTTGAATTGGGGGCTGGAACTGAAGCTTTCTTT
cdr3_length: 13
d_call: .
v_call: TRBV29-1
j_call: TRBJ1-1

cdr3_aa: CASSLTMGGVRSNQPQHF
cdr3_nt: TGTGCCAGCAGTTTAACCATGGGCGGGGTCCGGTCCAATCAGCCCCAGCATTTT
cdr3_length: 18
d_call: .
v_call: TRBV28
j_call: TRBJ1-5

cdr3_aa: CASSDAKGSSHLYEQYF
cdr3_nt: TGTGCCAGCAGTGACGCTAAGGGGAGCTCTCACCTATACGAGCAGTACTTC
cdr3_length: 17
d_call: .
v_call: TRBV6-1
j_call: TRBJ2-7

cdr3_aa: CASSQDPTSYEQYF
cdr3_nt: TGCGCCAGCAGCCAAGATCCGACCTCCTACGAGCAGTACTTC
cdr3_length: 14
d_call: .
v_call: TRBV4-3
j_call: TRBJ2-7

cdr3_aa: CSVASGMADTQYF
cdr3_nt: TGCAGCGTCGCCAGCGGGATGGCAGATACGCAGTATTTT
cdr3_length: 13
d_call: TRBD2
v_call: TRBV29-1
j_call: TRBJ2-3

cdr3_aa: CASSLEGTDTQYF
cdr3_nt: TGCGCCAGCAGCTTGGAGGGTACAGATACGCAGTATTTT
cdr3_length: 13
d_call: .
v_call: TRBV5-1
j_call: TRBJ2-3

cdr3_aa: CSVEATTGTDLEQFF
cdr3_nt: TGCAGCGTTGAAGCGACTACCGGGACAGATCTGGAGCAGTTCTTC
cdr3_length: 15
d_call: TRBD1
v_call: TRBV29-1
j_call: TRBJ2-1

cdr3_aa: CASSDSSGTSYNEQFF
cdr3_nt: TGTGCCAGCAGTGATTCTAGCGGGACCTCGTACAATGAGCAGTTCTTC
cdr3_length: 16
d_call: TRBD2
v_call: TRBV2
j_call: TRBJ2-1

cdr3_aa: CASSPGTKTTQYF
cdr3_nt: TGTGCCAGCAGCCCCGGGACCAAGACGACCCAGTACTTC
cdr3_length: 13
d_call: .
v_call: TRBV2
j_call: TRBJ2-5

cdr3_aa: CASSPWEGKTIQYF
cdr3_nt: TGTGCCAGCTCACCTTGGGAAGGGAAGACCATTCAGTACTTC
cdr3_length: 14
d_call: .
v_call: TRBV18
j_call: TRBJ2-4

cdr3_aa: CASSQILPHGEQFF
cdr3_nt: TGTGCCAGCAGCCAAATTTTACCGCATGGGGAGCAGTTCTTC
cdr3_length: 14
d_call: .
v_call: TRBV14
j_call: TRBJ2-1

cdr3_aa: CASSDRDNQWETQYF
cdr3_nt: TGTGCCAGCAGCGACCGGGACAACCAATGGGAGACCCAGTACTTC
cdr3_length: 15
d_call: .
v_call: TRBV7-2
j_call: TRBJ2-5

cdr3_aa: CASSPRDPSYEQYF
cdr3_nt: TGTGCCAGCAGCCCTCGGGACCCATCCTACGAGCAGTACTTC
cdr3_length: 14
d_call: .
v_call: TRBV5-5
j_call: TRBJ2-7

cdr3_aa: CASSLVSQQPQHF
cdr3_nt: TGTGCCAGCAGCTTAGTGTCCCAACAGCCCCAGCATTTT
cdr3_length: 13
d_call: .
v_call: TRBV7-2
j_call: TRBJ1-5

cdr3_aa: CAISDRVGEPQHF
cdr3_nt: TGTGCCATCAGCGACAGGGTGGGTGAGCCCCAGCATTTT
cdr3_length: 13
d_call: TRBD1
v_call: TRBV10-3
j_call: TRBJ1-5

cdr3_aa: CASGSPNYGYTF
cdr3_nt: TGTGCCAGCGGGTCACCTAACTATGGCTACACCTTC
cdr3_length: 12
d_call: .
v_call: TRBV19
j_call: TRBJ1-2

cdr3_aa: CASSQDPRGGDGYTF
cdr3_nt: TGCGCCAGCAGCCAAGATCCTAGGGGCGGTGATGGCTACACCTTC
cdr3_length: 15
d_call: .
v_call: TRBV4-3
j_call: TRBJ1-2